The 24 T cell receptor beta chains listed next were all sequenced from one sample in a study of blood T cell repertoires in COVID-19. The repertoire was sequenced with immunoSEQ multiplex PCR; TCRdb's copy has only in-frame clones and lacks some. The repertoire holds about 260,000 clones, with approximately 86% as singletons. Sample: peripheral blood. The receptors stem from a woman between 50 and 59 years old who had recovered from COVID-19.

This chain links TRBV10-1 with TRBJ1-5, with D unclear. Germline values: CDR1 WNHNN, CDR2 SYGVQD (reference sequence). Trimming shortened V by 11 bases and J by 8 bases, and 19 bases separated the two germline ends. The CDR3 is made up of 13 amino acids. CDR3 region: CAERSEVIEPQHF. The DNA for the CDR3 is TGCGCCGAAAGGTCCGAGGTTATTGAGCCCCAGCATTTT.

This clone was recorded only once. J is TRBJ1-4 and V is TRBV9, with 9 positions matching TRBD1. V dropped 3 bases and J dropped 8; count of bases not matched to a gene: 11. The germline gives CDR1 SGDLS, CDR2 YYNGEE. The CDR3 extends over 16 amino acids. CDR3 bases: TGTGCCAGCAGCGCGGAACCGGGACAGGGTTACGAAAAACTGTTTTTT. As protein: CASSAEPGQGYEKLFF.

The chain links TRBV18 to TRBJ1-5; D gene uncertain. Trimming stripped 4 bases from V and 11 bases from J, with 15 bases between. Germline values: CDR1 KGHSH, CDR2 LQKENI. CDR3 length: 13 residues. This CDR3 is CASSQSPFSSQHF. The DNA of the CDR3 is TGTGCCAGCTCACAGAGCCCTTTTTCTTCCCAGCATTTT.

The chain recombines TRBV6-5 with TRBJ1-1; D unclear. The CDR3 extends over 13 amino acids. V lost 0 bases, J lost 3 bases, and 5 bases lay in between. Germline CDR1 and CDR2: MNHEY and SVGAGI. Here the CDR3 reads CASSYSTHTEAFF. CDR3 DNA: TGTGCCAGCAGTTACTCCACACACACTGAAGCTTTCTTT.

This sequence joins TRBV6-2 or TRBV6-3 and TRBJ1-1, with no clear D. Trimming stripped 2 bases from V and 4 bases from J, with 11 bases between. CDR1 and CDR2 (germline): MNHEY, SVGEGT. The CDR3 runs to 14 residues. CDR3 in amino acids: CASSYNPGSTEAFF. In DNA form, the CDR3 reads TGTGCCAGCAGTTACAATCCGGGGAGCACTGAAGCTTTCTTT.

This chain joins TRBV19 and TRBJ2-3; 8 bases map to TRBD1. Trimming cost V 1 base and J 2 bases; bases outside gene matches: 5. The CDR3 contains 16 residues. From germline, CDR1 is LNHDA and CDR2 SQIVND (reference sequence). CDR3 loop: CASSIAGQGLTDTQYF. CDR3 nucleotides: TGTGCCAGTAGTATAGCCGGACAGGGCCTCACAGATACGCAGTATTTT.

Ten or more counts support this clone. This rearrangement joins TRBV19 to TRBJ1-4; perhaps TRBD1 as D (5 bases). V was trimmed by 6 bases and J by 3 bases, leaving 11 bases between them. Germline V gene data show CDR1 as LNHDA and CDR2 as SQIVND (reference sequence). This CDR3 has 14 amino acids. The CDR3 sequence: CASRVDNSNEKLFF. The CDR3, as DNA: TGTGCCAGTAGGGTGGACAACTCTAATGAAAAACTGTTTTTT.

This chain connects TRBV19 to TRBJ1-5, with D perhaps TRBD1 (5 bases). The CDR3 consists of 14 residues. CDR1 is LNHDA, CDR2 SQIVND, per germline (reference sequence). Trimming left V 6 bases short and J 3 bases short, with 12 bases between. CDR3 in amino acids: CASSHRSFNQPQHF. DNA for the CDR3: TGTGCCAGTAGCCACAGGTCTTTCAATCAGCCCCAGCATTTT.

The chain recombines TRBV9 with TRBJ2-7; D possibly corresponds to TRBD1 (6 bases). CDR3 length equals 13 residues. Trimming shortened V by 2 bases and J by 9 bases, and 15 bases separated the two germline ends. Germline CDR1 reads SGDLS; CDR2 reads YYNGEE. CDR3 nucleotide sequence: TGTGCCAGCAGCGTCGGCAGGGGTAGTGGGCAGTACTTC. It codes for CASSVGRGSGQYF. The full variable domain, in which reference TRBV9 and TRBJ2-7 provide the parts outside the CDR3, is DSGVTQTPKHLITATGQRVTLRCSPRSGDLSVYWYQQSLDQGLQFLIQYYNGEERAKGNILERFSAQQFPDLHSELNLSSLELGDSALYFCASSVGRGSGQYFGPGTRLTVT.

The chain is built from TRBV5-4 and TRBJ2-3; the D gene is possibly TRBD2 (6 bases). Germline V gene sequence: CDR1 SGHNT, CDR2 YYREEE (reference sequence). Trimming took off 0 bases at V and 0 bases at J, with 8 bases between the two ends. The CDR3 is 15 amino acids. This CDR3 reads CASSLAGTSTDTQYF. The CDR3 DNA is TGTGCCAGCAGCTTGGCCGGGACTAGCACAGATACGCAGTATTTT.

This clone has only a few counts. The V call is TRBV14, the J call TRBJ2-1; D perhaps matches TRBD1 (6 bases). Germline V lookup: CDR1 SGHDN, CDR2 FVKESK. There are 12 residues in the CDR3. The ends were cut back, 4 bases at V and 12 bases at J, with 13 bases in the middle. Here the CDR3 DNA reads TGTGCCAGCAGCCCCTTCCCAGGGGTGCAGTTCTTC. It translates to CASSPFPGVQFF.

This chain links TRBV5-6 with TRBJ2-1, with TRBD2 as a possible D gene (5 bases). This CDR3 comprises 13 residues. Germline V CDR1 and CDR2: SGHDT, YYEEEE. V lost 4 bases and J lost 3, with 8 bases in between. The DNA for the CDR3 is TGTGCCAGCAGCAGGACTTACTACAATGAGCAGTTCTTC. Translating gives CASSRTYYNEQFF.

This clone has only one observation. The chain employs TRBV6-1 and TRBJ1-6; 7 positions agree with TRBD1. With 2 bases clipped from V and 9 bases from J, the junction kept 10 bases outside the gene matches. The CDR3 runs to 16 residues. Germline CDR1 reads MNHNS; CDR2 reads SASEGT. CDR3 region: CASSENPQGSGSPLHF. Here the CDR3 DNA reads TGTGCCAGCAGTGAAAACCCACAGGGGTCGGGTTCACCCCTCCACTTT.

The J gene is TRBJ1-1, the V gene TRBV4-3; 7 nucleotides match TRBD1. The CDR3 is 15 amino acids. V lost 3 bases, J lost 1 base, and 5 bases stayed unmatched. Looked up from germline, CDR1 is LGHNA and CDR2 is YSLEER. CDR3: CASSQRTGPNTEAFF. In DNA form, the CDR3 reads TGCGCCAGCAGCCAGAGGACAGGCCCGAACACTGAAGCTTTCTTT.

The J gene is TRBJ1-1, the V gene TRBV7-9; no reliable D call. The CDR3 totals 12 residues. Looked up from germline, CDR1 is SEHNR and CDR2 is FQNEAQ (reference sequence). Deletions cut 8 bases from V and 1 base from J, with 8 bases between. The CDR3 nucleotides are TGTGCCAGCGTTGAGTCGAACACTGAAGCTTTCTTT. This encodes CASVESNTEAFF.

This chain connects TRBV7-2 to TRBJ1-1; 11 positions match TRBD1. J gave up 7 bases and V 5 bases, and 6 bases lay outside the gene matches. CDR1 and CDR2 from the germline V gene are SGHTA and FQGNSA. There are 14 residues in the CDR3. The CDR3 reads CASSRGQGAHEAFF. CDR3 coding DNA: TGTGCCAGCAGCCGTGGACAGGGGGCACATGAAGCTTTCTTT.

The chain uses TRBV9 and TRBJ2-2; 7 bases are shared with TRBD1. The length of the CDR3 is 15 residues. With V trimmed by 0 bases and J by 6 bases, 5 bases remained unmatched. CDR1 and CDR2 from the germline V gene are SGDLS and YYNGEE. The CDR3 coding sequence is TGTGCCAGCAGCGTAGAACAGGGGTGGGCCGGGGAGCTGTTTTTT. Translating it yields CASSVEQGWAGELFF.

The CDR3 DNA follows: TGTGCCAGCAGCTTACGGCCTAGCGGGAGCTTTTACAATGAGCAGTTCTTC. Residues: CASSLRPSGSFYNEQFF. V is TRBV7-2 and J is TRBJ2-1; 10 bases align to TRBD2. J lost 4 bases, V lost 2 bases, and 8 bases had no gene match. Germline V gene data show CDR1 as SGHTA and CDR2 as FQGNSA. The CDR3 has 17 residues.

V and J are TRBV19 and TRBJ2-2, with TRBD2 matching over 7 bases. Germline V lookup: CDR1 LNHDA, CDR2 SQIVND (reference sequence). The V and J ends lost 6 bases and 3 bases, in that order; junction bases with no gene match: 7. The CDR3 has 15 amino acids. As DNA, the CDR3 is TGTGCCAGTAGGGGGAGGGACCCGGACACCGGGGAGCTGTTTTTT. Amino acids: CASRGRDPDTGELFF.

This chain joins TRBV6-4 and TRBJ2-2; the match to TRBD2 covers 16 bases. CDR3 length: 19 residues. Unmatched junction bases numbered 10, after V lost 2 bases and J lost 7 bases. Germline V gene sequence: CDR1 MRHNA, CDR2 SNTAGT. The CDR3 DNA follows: TGTGCCAGCAGTGACCCCGGGACTAGCGGGAGGGCCGAAGGCGGGGAGCTGTTTTTT. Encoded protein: CASSDPGTSGRAEGGELFF.

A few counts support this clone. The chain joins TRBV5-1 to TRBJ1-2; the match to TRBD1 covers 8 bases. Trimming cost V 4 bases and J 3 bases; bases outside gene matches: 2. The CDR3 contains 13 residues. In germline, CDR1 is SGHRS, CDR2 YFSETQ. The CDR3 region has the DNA TGCGCCAGCAGCATGACAGGGGACTATGGCTACACCTTC. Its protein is CASSMTGDYGYTF.

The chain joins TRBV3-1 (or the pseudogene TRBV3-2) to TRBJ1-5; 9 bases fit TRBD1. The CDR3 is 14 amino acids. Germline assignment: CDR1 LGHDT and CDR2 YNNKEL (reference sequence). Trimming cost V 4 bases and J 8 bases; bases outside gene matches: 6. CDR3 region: CASSRTGAGEPQHF. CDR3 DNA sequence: TGTGCCAGCAGCCGGACAGGGGCTGGGGAGCCCCAGCATTTT.

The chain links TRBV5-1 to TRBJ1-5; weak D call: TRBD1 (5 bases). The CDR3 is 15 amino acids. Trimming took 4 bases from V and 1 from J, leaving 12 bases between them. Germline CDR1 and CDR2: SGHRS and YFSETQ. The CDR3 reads CASSVDGGSNQPQHF. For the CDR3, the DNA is TGCGCCAGCAGCGTGGATGGGGGGAGCAATCAGCCCCAGCATTTT. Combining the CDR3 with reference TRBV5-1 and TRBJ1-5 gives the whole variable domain KAGVTQTPRYLIKTRGQQVTLSCSPISGHRSVSWYQQTPGQGLQFLFEYFSETQRNKGNFPGRFSGRQFSNSRSEMNVSTLELGDSALYLCASSVDGGSNQPQHFGDGTRLSIL.

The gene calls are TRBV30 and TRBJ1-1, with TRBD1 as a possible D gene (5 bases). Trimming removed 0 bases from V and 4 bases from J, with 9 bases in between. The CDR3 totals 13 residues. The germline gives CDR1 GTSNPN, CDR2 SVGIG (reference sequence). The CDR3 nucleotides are TGTGCCTGGAGTGTACAGGAACCCACTGAAGCTTTCTTT. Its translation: CAWSVQEPTEAFF.